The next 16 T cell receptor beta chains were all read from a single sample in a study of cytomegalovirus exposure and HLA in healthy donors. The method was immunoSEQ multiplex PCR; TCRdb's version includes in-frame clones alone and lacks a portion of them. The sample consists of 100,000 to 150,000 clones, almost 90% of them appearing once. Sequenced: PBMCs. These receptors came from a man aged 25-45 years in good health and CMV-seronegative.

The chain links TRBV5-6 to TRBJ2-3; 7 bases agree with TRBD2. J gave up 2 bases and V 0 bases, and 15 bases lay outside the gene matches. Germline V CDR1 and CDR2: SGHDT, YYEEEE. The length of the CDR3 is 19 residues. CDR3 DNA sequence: TGTGCCAGCAGCTTGGGCTTGCTTTGGCGGGGAGGGCCCACAGATACGCAGTATTTT. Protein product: CASSLGLLWRGGPTDTQYF.

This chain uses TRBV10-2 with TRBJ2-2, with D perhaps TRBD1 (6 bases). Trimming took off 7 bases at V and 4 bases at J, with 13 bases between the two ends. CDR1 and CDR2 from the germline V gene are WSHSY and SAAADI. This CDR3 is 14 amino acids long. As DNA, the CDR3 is TGCGCCAGCAATGTCAGGGGATTCACCGGGGAGCTGTTTTTT. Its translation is CASNVRGFTGELFF.

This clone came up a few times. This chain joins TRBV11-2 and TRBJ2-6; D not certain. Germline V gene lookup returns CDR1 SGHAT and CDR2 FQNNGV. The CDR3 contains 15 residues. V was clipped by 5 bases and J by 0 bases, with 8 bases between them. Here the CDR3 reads CASSVVNSGANVLTF. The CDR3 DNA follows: TGTGCCAGCAGCGTAGTAAACTCTGGGGCCAACGTCCTGACTTTC.

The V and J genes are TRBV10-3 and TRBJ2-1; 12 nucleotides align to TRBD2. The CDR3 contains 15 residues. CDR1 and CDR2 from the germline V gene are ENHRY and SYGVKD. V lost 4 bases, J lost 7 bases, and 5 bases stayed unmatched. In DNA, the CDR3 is TGTGCCATCAGTGTTCTCCTAGCGGGAGGGAATGAGCAGTTCTTC. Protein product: CAISVLLAGGNEQFF.

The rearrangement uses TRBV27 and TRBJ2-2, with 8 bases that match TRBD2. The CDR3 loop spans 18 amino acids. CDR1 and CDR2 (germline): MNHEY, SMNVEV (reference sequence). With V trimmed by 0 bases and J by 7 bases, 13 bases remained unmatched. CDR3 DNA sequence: TGTGCCAGCAGTTTATCGGGTCCGGGAGGGCCGCGGGGCGGGGAGCTGTTTTTT. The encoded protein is CASSLSGPGGPRGGELFF.

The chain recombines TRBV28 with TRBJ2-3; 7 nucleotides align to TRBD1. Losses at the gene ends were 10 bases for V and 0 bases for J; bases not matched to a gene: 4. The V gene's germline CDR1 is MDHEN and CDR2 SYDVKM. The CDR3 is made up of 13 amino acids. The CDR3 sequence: CATDRESTDTQYF. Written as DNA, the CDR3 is TGTGCCACCGACAGGGAAAGCACAGATACGCAGTATTTT.

CDR3 protein: CASSPGQGAYGKLFF. CDR3 sequence (DNA): TGTGCCAGTAGTCCAGGACAGGGGGCCTACGGAAAACTGTTTTTT. The V and J genes are TRBV19 and TRBJ1-4; 11 nucleotides agree with TRBD1. Losses at the gene ends were 5 bases for V and 10 bases for J; bases not matched to a gene: 9. The germline V gene has CDR1 LNHDA and CDR2 SQIVND (reference sequence). CDR3 size: 15 residues.

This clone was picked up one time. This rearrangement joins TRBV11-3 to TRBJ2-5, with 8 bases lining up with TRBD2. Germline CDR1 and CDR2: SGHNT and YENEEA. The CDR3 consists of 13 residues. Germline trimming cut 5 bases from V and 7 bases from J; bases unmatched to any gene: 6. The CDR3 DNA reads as TGTGCCAGCAGCCGGGGACTAGTCGGGACCCAGTACTTC. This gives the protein CASSRGLVGTQYF.

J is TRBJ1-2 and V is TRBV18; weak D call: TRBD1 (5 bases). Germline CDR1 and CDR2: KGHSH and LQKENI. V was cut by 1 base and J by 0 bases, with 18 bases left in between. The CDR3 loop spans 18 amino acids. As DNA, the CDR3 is TGTGCCAGCTCACCACGCACAGGCGAGACTGACGCTAACTATGGCTACACCTTC. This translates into CASSPRTGETDANYGYTF.

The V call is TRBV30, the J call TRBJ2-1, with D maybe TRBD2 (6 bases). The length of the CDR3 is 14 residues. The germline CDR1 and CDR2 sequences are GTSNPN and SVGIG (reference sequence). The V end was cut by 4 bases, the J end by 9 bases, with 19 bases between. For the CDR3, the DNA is TGTGCCTGGAATGGAGGGGACGGAATTGGTGAGCAGTTCTTC. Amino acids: CAWNGGDGIGEQFF.

CDR3 residues: CASGPRGSSYEQYF. CDR3 nucleotide sequence: TGTGCTAGTGGTCCACGCGGCAGCTCCTACGAGCAGTACTTC. This sequence joins TRBV12-5 and TRBJ2-7; D call uncertain. V dropped 5 bases and J dropped 0 bases, with 11 bases sitting between them. Germline CDR1 and CDR2: LGHNT and FRNRAP. The CDR3 totals 14 residues.

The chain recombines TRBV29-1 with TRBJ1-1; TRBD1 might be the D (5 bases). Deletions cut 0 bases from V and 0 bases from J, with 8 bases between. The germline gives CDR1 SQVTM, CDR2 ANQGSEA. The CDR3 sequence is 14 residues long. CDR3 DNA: TGCAGCGTTGAAGACTTGACAGTGAACACTGAAGCTTTCTTT. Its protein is CSVEDLTVNTEAFF.

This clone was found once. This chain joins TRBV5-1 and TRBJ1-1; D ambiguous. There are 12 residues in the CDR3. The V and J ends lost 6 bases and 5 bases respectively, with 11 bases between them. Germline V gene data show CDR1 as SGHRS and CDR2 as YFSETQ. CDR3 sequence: CASTGWDTEAFF. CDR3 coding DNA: TGCGCCAGCACGGGGTGGGATACTGAAGCTTTCTTT.

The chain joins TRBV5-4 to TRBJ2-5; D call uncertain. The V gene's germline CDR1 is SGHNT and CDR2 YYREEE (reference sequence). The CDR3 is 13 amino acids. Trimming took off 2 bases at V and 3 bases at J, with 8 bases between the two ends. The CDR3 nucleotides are TGTGCCAGCAGCTTTCGTATAGAAGAGACCCAGTACTTC. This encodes CASSFRIEETQYF.

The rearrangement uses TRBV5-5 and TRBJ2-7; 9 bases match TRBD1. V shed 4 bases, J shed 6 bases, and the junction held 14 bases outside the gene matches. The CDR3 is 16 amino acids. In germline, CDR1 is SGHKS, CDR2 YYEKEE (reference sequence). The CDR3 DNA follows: TGTGCCAGCAGCGGAATACAACAGGGGGCCCTAGGCGAGCAGTACTTC. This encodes CASSGIQQGALGEQYF.

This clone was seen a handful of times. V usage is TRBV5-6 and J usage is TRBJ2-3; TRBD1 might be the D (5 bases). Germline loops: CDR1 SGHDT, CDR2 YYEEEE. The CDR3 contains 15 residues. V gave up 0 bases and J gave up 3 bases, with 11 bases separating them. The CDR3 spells CASSLGGRWTDTQYF. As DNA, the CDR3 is TGTGCCAGCAGCTTGGGGGGCCGTTGGACAGATACGCAGTATTTT. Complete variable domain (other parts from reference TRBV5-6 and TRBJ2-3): DAGVTQSPTHLIKTRGQQVTLRCSPKSGHDTVSWYQQALGQGPQFIFQYYEEEERQRGNFPDRFSGHQFPNYSSELNVNALLLGDSALYLCASSLGGRWTDTQYFGPGTRLTVL.